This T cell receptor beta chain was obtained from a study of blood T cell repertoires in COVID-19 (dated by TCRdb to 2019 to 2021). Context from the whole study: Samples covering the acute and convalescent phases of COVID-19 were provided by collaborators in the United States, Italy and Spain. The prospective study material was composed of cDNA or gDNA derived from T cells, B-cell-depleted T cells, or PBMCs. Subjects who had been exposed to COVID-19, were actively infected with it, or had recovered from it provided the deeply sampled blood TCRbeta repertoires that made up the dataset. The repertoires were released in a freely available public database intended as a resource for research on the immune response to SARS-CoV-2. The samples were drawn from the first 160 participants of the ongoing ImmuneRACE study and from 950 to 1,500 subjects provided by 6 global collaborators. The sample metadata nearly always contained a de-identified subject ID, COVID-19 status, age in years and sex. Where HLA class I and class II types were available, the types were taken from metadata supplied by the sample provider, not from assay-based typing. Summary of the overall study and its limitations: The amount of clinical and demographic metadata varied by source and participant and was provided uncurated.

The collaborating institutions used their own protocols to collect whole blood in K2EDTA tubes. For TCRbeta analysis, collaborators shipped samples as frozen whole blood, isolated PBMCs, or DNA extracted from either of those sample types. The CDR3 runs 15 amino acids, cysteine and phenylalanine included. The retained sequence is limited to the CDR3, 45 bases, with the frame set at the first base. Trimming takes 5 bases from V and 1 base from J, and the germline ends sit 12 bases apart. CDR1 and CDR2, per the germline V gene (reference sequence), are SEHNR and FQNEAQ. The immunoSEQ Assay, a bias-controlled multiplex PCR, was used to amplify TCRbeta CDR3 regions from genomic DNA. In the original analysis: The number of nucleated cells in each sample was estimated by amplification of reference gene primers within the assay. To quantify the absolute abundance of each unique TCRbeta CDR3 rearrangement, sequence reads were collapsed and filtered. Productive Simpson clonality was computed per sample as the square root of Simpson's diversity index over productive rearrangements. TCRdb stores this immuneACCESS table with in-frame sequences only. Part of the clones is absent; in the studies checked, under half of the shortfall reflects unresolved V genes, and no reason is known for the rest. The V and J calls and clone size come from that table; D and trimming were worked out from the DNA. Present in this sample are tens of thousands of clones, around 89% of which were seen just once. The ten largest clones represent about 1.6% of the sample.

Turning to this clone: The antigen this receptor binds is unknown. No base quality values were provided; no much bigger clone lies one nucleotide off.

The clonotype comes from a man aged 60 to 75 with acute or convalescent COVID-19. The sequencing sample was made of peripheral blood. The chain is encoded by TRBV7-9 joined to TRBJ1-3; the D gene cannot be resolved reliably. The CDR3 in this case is CASSRSPISGNTIYF. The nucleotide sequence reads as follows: TGTGCCAGCAGCCGATCCCCTATTTCTGGAAACACCATATATTTT.